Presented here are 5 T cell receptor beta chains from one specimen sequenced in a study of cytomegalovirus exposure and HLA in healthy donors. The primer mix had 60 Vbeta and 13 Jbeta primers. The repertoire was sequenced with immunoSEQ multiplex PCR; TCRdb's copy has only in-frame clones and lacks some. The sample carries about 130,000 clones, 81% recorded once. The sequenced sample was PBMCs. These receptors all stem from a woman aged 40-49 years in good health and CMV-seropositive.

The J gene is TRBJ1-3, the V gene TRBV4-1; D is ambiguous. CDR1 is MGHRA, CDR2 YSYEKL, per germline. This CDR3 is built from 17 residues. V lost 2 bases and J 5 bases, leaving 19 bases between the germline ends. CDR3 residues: CASSQSGFRNLRNTIYF. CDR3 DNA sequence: TGCGCCAGCAGCCAATCCGGGTTCAGAAATTTGAGAAACACCATATATTTT.

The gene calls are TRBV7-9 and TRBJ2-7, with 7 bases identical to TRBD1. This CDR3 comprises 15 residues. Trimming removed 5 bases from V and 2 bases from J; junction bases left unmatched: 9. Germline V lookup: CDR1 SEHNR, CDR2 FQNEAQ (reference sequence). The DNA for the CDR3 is TGTGCCAGCAGCGGTGACAGGGTGGCGGCCTACGAGCAGTACTTC. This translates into CASSGDRVAAYEQYF.

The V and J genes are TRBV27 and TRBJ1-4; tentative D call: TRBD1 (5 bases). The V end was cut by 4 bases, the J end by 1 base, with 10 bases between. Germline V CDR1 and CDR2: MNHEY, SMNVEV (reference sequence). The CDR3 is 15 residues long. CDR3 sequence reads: CASSYRQRTNEKLFF. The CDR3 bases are TGTGCCAGCAGTTATAGACAGCGAACTAATGAAAAACTGTTTTTT. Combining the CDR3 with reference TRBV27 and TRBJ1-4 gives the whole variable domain EAQVTQNPRYLITVTGKKLTVTCSQNMNHEYMSWYRQDPGLGLRQIYYSMNVEVTDKGDVPEGYKVSRKEKRNFPLILESPSPNQTSLYFCASSYRQRTNEKLFFGSGTQLSVL.

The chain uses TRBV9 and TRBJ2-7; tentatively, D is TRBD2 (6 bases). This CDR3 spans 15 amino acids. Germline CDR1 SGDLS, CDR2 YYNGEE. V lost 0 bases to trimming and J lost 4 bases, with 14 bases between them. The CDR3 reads CASSVEGEAGYEQYF. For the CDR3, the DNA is TGTGCCAGCAGCGTAGAAGGGGAGGCGGGTTACGAGCAGTACTTC. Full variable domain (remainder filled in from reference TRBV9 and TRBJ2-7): DSGVTQTPKHLITATGQRVTLRCSPRSGDLSVYWYQQSLDQGLQFLIQYYNGEERAKGNILERFSAQQFPDLHSELNLSSLELGDSALYFCASSVEGEAGYEQYFGPGTRLTVT.

The DNA of the CDR3 is TGCGCCAGCAGCTTGACTACGCGGGTATCCCAAGAGACCCAGTACTTC. Translating gives CASSLTTRVSQETQYF. This chain uses TRBV5-1 with TRBJ2-5; the D gene is possibly TRBD2 (5 bases). The V end lost 1 base, the J end lost 1 base, and 14 bases lay between the germline ends. Per germline, CDR1 SGHRS and CDR2 YFSETQ. This CDR3 region has 16 residues.